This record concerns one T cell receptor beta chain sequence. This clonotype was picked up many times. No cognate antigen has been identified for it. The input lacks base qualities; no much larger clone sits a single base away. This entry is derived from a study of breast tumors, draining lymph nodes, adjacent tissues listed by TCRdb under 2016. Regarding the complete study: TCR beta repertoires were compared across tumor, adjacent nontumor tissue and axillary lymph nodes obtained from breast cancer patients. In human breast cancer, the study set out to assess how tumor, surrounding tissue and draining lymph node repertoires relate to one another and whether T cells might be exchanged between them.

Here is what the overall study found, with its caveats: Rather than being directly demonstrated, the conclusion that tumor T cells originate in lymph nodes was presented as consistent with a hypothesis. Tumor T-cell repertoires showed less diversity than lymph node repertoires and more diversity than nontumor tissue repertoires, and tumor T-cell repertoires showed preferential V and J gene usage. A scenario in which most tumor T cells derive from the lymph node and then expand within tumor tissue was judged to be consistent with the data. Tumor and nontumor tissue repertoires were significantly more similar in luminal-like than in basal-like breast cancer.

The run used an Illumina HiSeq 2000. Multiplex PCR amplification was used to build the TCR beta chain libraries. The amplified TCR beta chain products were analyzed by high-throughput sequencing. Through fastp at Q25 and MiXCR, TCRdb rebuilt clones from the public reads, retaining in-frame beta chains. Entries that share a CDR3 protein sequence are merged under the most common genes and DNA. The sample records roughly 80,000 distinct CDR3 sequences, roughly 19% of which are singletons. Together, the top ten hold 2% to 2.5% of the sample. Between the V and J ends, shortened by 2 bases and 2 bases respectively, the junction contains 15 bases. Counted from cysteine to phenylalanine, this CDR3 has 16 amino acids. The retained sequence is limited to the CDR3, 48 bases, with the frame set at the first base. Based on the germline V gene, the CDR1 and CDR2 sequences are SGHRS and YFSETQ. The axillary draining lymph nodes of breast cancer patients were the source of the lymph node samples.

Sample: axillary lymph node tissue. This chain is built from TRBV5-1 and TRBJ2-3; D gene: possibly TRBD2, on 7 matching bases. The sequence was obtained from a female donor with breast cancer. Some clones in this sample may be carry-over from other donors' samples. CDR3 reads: CASSFSQAGATDTQYF. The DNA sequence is TGCGCCAGCAGCTTTTCACAGGCGGGGGCCACAGATACGCAGTATTTT. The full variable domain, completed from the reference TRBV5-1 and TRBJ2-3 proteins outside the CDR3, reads KAGVTQTPRYLIKTRGQQVTLSCSPISGHRSVSWYQQTPGQGLQFLFEYFSETQRNKGNFPGRFSGRQFSNSRSEMNVSTLELGDSALYLCASSFSQAGATDTQYFGPGTRLTVL.